The T cell receptor (beta chain) under discussion was sequenced for a study of blood T cells in healthy people across ages. The study, taken as a whole, reports: As naive T cell percentage varied, TCR beta diversity correlated strongly with it.

Primers used in a second PCR of about 7 to 12 cycles were a sample-barcoded 5' primer and a J-beta primer mix. TCRdb passed the 5' RACE reads through MiXCR, listing each CDR3 protein once. The sample has 1.5 million to 2 million distinct CDR3 sequences, about 28% seen once. Note on this clonotype: Its antigen is as yet unknown.

CDR1 is DFQATT, CDR2 SNEGSKA, per germline (reference sequence). The CDR3 sequence is 15 residues long. After removal of 6 bases from V and 6 bases from J, the junction contained 12 bases not matched to a gene. The sequencing input was blood. This chain connects TRBV20-1 to TRBJ1-5; 9 bases agree with TRBD1. This TCR was sampled from a woman in her twenties or thirties in good health. CDR3 bases: TGCAGTGCAAGCCGGGACAGGGTTCTTAGTCAGCCCCAGCATTTT. This codes for CSASRDRVLSQPQHF.